Listed here is a single TCR beta chain. Germline loops: CDR1 KGHDR, CDR2 SFDVKD. Trimming left V 4 bases short and J 3 bases short, with 16 bases between. The CDR3 has 16 amino acids. These data belong to a study of blood T cell repertoires in COVID-19. Per the authors' pipeline: Estimation of nucleated cell counts relied on the amplification of reference gene primers. TCRdb's table, derived via immunoSEQ multiplex PCR, lists solely in-frame clones and lacks some. The DNA gave D and trimming, while V, J and clone size come from that table. The sample includes 300,000 to 350,000 clones, about nine tenths of them seen just once.

This receptor was taken from a man younger than 35 with active or convalescent COVID-19. The V call is TRBV24-1, the J call TRBJ2-3; D is perhaps TRBD2 (7 bases). Sequencing was done on a sample of peripheral blood. DNA for the CDR3: TGTGCCACCAGTGACCCACAGGGAGGGGGGACAGATACGCAGTATTTT. Protein sequence: CATSDPQGGGTDTQYF.